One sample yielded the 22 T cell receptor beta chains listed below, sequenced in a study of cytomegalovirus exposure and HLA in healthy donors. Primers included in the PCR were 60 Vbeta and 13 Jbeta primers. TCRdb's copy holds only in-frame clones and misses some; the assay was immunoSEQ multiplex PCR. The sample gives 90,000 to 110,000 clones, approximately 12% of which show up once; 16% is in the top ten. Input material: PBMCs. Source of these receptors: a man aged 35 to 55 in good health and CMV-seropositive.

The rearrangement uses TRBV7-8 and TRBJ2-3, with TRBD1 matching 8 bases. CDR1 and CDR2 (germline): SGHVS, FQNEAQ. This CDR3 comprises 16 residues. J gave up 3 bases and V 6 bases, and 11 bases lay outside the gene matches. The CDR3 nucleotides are TGTGCCAGCAGGGGGCCGCGGACAGGGTTGACAGATACGCAGTATTTT. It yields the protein CASRGPRTGLTDTQYF.

CDR3 coding DNA: TGTGCCAGCTCGCCCGGGTCTCAGGGGTTGGGACGAAATGAGCAGTTCTTC. It codes for CASSPGSQGLGRNEQFF. This chain links TRBV18 with TRBJ2-1, with D possibly matching TRBD1 (6 bases). With 6 bases removed from V and 7 bases from J, the gap between germline ends came to 25 bases. The germline CDR1 and CDR2 sequences are KGHSH and LQKENI. The CDR3 length is 17 residues. The full variable domain, rest sourced from reference TRBV18 and TRBJ2-1, is NAGVMQNPRHLVRRRGQEARLRCSPMKGHSHVYWYRQLPEEGLKFMVYLQKENIIDESGMPKERFSAEFPKEGPSILRIQQVVRGDSAAYFCASSPGSQGLGRNEQFFGPGTRLTVL.

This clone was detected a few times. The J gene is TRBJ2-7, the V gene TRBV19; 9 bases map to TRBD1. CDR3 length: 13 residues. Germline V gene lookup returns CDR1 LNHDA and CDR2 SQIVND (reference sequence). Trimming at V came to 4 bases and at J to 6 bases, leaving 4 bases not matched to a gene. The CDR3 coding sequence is TGTGCCAGTAGTACGACAGGGGGGGCCGAGCAGTACTTC. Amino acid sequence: CASSTTGGAEQYF.

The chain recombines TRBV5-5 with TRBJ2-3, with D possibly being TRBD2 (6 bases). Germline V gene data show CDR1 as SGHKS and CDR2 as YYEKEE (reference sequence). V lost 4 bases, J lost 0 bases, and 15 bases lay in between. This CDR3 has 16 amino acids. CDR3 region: CASSPRGMTSTDTQYF. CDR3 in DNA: TGTGCCAGCAGCCCCCGCGGGATGACTAGCACAGATACGCAGTATTTT.

The chain's CDR3 is CASSLTPGLAGSQSTDTQYF. The CDR3 DNA sequence: TGTGCCAGCAGCTTAACTCCGGGACTAGCGGGATCTCAAAGCACAGATACGCAGTATTTT. The chain couples TRBV11-3 to TRBJ2-3, with 13 bases aligning to TRBD2. The germline V gene has CDR1 SGHNT and CDR2 YENEEA. Germline trimming cut 2 bases from V and 0 bases from J; bases unmatched to any gene: 11. The CDR3 covers 20 residues.

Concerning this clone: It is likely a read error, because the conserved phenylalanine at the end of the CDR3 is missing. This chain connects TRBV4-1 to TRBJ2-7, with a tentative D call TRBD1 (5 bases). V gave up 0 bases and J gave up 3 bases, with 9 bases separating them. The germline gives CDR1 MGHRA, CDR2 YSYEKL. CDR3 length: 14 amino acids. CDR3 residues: CASSQEGAFYEQYS. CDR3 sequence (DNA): TGCGCCAGCAGCCAAGAAGGGGCTTTCTACGAGCAGTACTCC.

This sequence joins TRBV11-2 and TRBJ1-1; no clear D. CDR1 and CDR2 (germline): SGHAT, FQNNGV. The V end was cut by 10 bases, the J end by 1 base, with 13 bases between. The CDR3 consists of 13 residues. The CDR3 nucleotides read TGTGCCACCTTACTTAGAGGGAACACTGAAGCTTTCTTT. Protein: CATLLRGNTEAFF. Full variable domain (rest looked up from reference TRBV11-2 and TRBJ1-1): EAGVAQSPRYKIIEKRQSVAFWCNPISGHATLYWYQQILGQGPKLLIQFQNNGVVDDSQLPKDRFSAERLKGVDSTLKIQPAKLEDSAVYLCATLLRGNTEAFFGQGTRLTVV.

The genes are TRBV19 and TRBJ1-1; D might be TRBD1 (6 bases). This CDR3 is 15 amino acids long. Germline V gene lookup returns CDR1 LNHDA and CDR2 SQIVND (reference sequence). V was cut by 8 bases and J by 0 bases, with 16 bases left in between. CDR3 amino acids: CASLPGEGMNTEAFF. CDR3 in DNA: TGTGCCAGTCTCCCAGGGGAGGGGATGAACACTGAAGCTTTCTTT.

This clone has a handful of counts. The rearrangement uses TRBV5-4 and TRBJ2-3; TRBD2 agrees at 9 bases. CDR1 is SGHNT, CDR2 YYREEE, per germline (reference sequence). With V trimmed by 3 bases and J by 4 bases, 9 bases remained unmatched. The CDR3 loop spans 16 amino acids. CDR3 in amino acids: CASSSPGGRAPDTQYF. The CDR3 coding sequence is TGTGCCAGCAGCTCTCCCGGCGGGAGGGCCCCAGATACGCAGTATTTT.

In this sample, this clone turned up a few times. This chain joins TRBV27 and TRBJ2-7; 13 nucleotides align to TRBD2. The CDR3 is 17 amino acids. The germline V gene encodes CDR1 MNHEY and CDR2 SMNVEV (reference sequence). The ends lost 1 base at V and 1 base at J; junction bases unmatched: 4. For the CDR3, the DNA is TGTGCCAGCAGTTTATGGGGACTAGCGGGACCTTCCTACGAGCAGTACTTC. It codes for CASSLWGLAGPSYEQYF.

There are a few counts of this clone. The CDR3 here is CASSLASGVQGAYGYTF. The CDR3 DNA reads TGTGCCAGCAGCTTAGCCTCGGGCGTACAGGGGGCGTATGGCTACACCTTC. The rearrangement uses TRBV11-2 and TRBJ1-2; 9 nucleotides agree with TRBD1. Germline V gene data show CDR1 as SGHAT and CDR2 as FQNNGV. The CDR3 has 17 residues. With V trimmed by 1 base and J by 5 bases, 11 bases remained unmatched.

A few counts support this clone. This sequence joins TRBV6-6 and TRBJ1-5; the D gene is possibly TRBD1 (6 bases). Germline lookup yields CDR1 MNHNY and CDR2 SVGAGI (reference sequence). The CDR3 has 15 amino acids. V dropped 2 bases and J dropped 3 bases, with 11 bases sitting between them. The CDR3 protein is CASSYSRGDNQPQHF. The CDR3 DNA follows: TGTGCCAGCAGTTACAGCAGGGGTGACAATCAGCCCCAGCATTTT.

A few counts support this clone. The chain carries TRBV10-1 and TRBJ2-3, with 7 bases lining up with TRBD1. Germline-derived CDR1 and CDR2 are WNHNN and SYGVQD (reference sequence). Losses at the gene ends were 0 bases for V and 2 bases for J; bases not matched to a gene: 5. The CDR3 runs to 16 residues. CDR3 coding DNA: TGCGCCAGCAGTGAGTCCCCGGACAGGTACACAGATACGCAGTATTTT. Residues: CASSESPDRYTDTQYF.

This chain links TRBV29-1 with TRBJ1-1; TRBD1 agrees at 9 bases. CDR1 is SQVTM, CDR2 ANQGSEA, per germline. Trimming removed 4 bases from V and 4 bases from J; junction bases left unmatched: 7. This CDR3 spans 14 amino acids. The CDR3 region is CSVATGGVGTEAFF. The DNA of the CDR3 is TGCAGCGTTGCCACAGGGGGCGTCGGCACTGAAGCTTTCTTT.

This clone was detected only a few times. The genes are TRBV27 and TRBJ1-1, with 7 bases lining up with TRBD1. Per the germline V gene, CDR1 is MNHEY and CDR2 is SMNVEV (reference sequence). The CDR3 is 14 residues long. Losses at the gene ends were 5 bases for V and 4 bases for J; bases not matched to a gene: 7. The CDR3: CASSIRDRGTEAFF. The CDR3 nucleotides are TGTGCCAGCAGTATCCGGGACAGAGGCACTGAAGCTTTCTTT.

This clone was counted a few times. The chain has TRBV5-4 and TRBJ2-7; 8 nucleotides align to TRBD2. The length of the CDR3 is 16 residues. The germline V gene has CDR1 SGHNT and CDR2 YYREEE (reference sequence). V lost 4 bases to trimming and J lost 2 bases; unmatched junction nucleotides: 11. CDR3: CASSLGGVTPAYEQYF. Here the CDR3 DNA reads TGTGCCAGCAGCCTCGGGGGGGTGACCCCCGCCTACGAGCAGTACTTC.

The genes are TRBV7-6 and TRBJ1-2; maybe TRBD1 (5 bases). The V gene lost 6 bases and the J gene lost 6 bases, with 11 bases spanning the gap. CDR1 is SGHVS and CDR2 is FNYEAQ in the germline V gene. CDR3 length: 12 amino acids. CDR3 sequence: CASRTGGNGYTF. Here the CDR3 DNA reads TGTGCCAGCAGGACGGGGGGGAATGGCTACACCTTC. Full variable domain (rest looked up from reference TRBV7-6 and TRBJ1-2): GAGVSQSPRYKVTKRGQDVALRCDPISGHVSLYWYRQALGQGPEFLTYFNYEAQQDKSGLPNDRFSAERPEGSISTLTIQRTEQRDSAMYRCASRTGGNGYTFGSGTRLTVV.

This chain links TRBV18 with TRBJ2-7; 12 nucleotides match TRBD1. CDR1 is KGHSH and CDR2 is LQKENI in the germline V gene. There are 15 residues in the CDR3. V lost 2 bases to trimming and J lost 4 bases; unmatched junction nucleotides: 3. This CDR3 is CASSPGTGGKYEQYF. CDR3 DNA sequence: TGTGCCAGCTCACCAGGGACAGGGGGCAAGTACGAGCAGTACTTC.

The CDR3 coding sequence is TGTGCCAGCAGTACAAAAGGGACTAGCTGGGGTGAGCAGTTCTTC. Residues: CASSTKGTSWGEQFF. The chain joins TRBV6-6 to TRBJ2-1, with TRBD2 identical over 9 bases. CDR1 and CDR2 (germline): MNHNY, SVGAGI (reference sequence). J gave up 9 bases and V 5 bases, and 11 bases lay outside the gene matches. The CDR3 has 15 amino acids.

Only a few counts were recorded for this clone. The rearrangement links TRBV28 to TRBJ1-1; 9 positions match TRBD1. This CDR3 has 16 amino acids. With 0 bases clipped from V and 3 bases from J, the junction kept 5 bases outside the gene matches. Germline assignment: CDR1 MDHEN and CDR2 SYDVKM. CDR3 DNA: TGTGCCAGCAGTTTATGGGGACAGGGTGGGCACACTGAAGCTTTCTTT. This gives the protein CASSLWGQGGHTEAFF.

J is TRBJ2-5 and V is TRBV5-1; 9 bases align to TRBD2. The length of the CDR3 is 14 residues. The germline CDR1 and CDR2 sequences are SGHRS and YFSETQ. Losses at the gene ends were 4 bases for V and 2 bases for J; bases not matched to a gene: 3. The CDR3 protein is CASSLTSGQETQYF. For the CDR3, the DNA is TGCGCCAGCAGCCTGACTAGCGGACAAGAGACCCAGTACTTC. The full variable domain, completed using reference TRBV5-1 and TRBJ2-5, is KAGVTQTPRYLIKTRGQQVTLSCSPISGHRSVSWYQQTPGQGLQFLFEYFSETQRNKGNFPGRFSGRQFSNSRSEMNVSTLELGDSALYLCASSLTSGQETQYFGPGTRLLVL.

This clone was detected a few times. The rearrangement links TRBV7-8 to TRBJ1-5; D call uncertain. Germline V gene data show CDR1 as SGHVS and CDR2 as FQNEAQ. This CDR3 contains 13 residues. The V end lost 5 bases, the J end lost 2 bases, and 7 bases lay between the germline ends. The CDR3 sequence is CASSPVGNQPQHF. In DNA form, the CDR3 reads TGTGCCAGCAGCCCAGTGGGCAATCAGCCCCAGCATTTT.